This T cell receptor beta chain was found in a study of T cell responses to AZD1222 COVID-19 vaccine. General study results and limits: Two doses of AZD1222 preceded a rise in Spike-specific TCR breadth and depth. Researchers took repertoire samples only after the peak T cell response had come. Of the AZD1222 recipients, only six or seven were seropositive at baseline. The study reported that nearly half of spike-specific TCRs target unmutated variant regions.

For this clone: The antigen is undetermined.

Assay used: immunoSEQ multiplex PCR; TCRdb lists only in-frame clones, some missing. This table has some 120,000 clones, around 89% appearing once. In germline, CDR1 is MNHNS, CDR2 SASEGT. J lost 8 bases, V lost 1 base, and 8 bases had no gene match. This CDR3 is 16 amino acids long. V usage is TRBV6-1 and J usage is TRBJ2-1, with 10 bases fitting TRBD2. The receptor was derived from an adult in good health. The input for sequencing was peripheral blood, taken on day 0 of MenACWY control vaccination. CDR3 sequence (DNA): TGTGCCAGCAGTGAAGATATAGCGGGAGGTTTAGATGAGCAGTTCTTC. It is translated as CASSEDIAGGLDEQFF.